The sequence of this T cell receptor beta chain was determined in a study of Graves' ophthalmopathy and Graves' hyperthyroidism. With respect to this clonotype: A much larger clone lies a single base off, so this may be a read error.

Transcripts of RNA were the source for amplifying TCR beta CDR3 regions. RT-PCR with HTBI primers came first, then second-round multiplex PCR. TCRdb reprocessed the multiplex PCR reads via MiXCR and lists one record per CDR3 protein. The sample has over a million distinct CDR3 sequences; roughly two fifths are singletons. Losses at the gene ends were 4 bases for V and 6 bases for J; bases not matched to a gene: 12. CDR3 length: 15 amino acids. CDR1 is SGHRS and CDR2 is YFSETQ in the germline V gene. The chain has TRBV5-1 and TRBJ2-5, with 7 positions matching TRBD1. This TCR derives from an adult man with Graves' hyperthyroidism. The sample taken for sequencing was peripheral blood or thyroid tissue (not recorded which). The CDR3 DNA sequence: TGCGCCAGCAGCGAGGATGTGGAACAGGGGAAGACCCAGTACTTC. This gives the protein CASSEDVEQGKTQYF.